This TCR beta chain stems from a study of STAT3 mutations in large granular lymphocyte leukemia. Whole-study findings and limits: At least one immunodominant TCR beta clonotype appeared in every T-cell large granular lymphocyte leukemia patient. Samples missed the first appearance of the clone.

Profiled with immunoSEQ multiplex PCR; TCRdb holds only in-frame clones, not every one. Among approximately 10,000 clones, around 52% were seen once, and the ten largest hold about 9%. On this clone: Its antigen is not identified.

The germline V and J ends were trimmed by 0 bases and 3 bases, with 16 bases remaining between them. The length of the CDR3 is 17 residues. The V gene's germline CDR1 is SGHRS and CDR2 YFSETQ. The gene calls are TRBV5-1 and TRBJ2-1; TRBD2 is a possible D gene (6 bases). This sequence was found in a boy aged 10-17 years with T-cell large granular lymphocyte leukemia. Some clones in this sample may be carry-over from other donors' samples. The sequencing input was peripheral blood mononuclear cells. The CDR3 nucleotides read TGCGCCAGCAGCTTGGCCTCCATAGCGGCTGACTACAATGAGCAGTTCTTC. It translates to CASSLASIAADYNEQFF.